Below are 9 T cell receptor beta chains sequenced from a single sample in a study of cytomegalovirus exposure and HLA in healthy donors. TCRdb's copy holds only in-frame clones and misses some; the assay was immunoSEQ multiplex PCR. The repertoire has 150,000 to 200,000 clones, approximately 96% of them found once; the top ten carry about 0.89%. The specimen sequenced was PBMCs. The source is a woman younger than 30 in good health and CMV-seronegative.

The chain uses TRBV6-1 and TRBJ2-1; D possibly corresponds to TRBD2 (5 bases). This CDR3 comprises 16 residues. V was clipped by 4 bases and J by 0 bases, with 13 bases between them. Per germline, CDR1 MNHNS and CDR2 SASEGT. CDR3 protein: CASSVSGVSSYNEQFF. In nucleotides, the CDR3 is TGTGCCAGCAGTGTGTCCGGGGTTAGCTCCTACAATGAGCAGTTCTTC.

This clone was seen a few times. The chain combines TRBV4-1 with TRBJ2-1, with 9 nucleotides matching TRBD2. The germline V gene has CDR1 MGHRA and CDR2 YSYEKL. Trimming removed 0 bases from V and 10 bases from J; junction bases left unmatched: 7. The CDR3 has 15 amino acids. Here the CDR3 DNA reads TGCGCCAGCAGCCAAGATCCAGCGGGGGGTTGGGAGCAGTTCTTC. It is translated as CASSQDPAGGWEQFF.

The chain combines TRBV7-6 with TRBJ1-3; the D gene is possibly TRBD1 (6 bases). Germline loops: CDR1 SGHVS, CDR2 FNYEAQ. V lost 1 base and J 0 bases, leaving 16 bases between the germline ends. The CDR3 runs 18 residues. CDR3 nucleotides: TGTGCCAGCAGCTTAGACAAGATAACAGGGTACTCTGGAAACACCATATATTTT. Protein product: CASSLDKITGYSGNTIYF.

This rearrangement joins TRBV6-5 to TRBJ2-7; TRBD1 aligns across 8 bases. The germline gives CDR1 MNHEY, CDR2 SVGAGI. With V trimmed by 2 bases and J by 3 bases, 6 bases remained unmatched. There are 15 residues in the CDR3. The CDR3 sequence: CASSYRTGRHYEQYF. As DNA, the CDR3 is TGTGCCAGCAGTTACCGGACAGGGCGTCACTACGAGCAGTACTTC.

This chain joins TRBV7-9 and TRBJ1-2, with TRBD1 matching over 8 bases. This CDR3 region has 15 residues. Unmatched junction bases numbered 10, after V lost 3 bases and J lost 7 bases. Germline V gene data show CDR1 as SEHNR and CDR2 as FQNEAQ (reference sequence). The CDR3 sequence is CASSLDQGAISGYTF. CDR3 coding DNA: TGTGCCAGCAGCTTGGACCAGGGGGCGATTAGTGGCTACACCTTC.

The chain combines TRBV7-8 with TRBJ1-2; 12 bases are shared with TRBD1. The CDR3 contains 17 residues. V was pared by 5 bases and J by 1 base, with 8 bases of the junction left unmatched. Germline-derived CDR1 and CDR2 are SGHVS and FQNEAQ. CDR3 sequence (DNA): TGTGCCAGCAGCCCCCGGGACAGGGGGCGTCTTAACTATGGCTACACCTTC. Translated: CASSPRDRGRLNYGYTF.

V is TRBV5-6 and J is TRBJ2-3; D possibly corresponds to TRBD2 (6 bases). Germline values: CDR1 SGHDT, CDR2 YYEEEE. The CDR3 is 15 residues long. The ends were cut back, 8 bases at V and 2 bases at J, with 18 bases in the middle. CDR3 loop: CASLDLAGPTDTQYF. CDR3 in DNA: TGTGCCAGTCTAGATTTGGCGGGGCCCACAGATACGCAGTATTTT.

V and J are TRBV4-3 and TRBJ2-3; 8 nucleotides line up with TRBD2. Germline V CDR1 and CDR2: LGHNA, YSLEER. J gave up 0 bases and V 0 bases, and 2 bases lay outside the gene matches. The CDR3 sequence is 16 residues long. This chain's CDR3 is CASSQEPSGSTDTQYF. CDR3 nucleotide sequence: TGCGCCAGCAGCCAAGAGCCTAGCGGGAGCACAGATACGCAGTATTTT.

The chain joins TRBV6-1 to TRBJ1-1; D is unclear. Deletions cut 2 bases from V and 1 base from J, with 11 bases between. The CDR3 contains 15 residues. Per germline, CDR1 MNHNS and CDR2 SASEGT. In nucleotides, the CDR3 is TGTGCCAGCAGTGAACAGCCGGGTCGGAACACTGAAGCTTTCTTT. Residues: CASSEQPGRNTEAFF.